These 2 T cell receptor beta chains were all obtained from the same sample, sequenced in a study of blood T cell repertoires in COVID-19 (TCRdb year 2020). Library generation was performed with the immunoSEQ multiplex PCR assay. TCRdb re-hosts the immuneACCESS table, in-frame sequences only. Its copies lack some clones; in the studies checked, an unresolved V gene accounts for under half of them, and the cause for the rest is not known. Across this sample there are about 100,000 clones, with 65% to 90% seen only once. The ten largest clones add up to about 4.8% of the sample. Material for sequencing was peripheral blood. Every receptor here comes from a man in his 60s with acute or convalescent COVID-19.

This clone was picked up one time. The gene calls are TRBV11-1 and TRBJ1-1, with no clear D. Trimming took 4 bases from V and 7 from J, leaving 13 bases between them. This CDR3 region has 13 residues. Germline CDR1 reads SGHAT; CDR2 reads FQDESV (reference sequence). CDR3 residues: CASSSNPQREAFF. The CDR3 DNA is TGTGCCAGCAGCTCAAACCCTCAGCGTGAAGCTTTCTTT.

This clone has a single count. This chain connects TRBV27 to TRBJ2-7, with 9 bases matching TRBD1. Germline CDR1 and CDR2: MNHEY and SMNVEV (reference sequence). The CDR3 is made up of 13 amino acids. V lost 7 bases and J lost 6; bases outside the gene matches: 7. CDR3 nucleotides: TGTGCCAGCAACTCCGGGACAGGGCTCGAGCAGTACTTC. Translated, it gives CASNSGTGLEQYF.